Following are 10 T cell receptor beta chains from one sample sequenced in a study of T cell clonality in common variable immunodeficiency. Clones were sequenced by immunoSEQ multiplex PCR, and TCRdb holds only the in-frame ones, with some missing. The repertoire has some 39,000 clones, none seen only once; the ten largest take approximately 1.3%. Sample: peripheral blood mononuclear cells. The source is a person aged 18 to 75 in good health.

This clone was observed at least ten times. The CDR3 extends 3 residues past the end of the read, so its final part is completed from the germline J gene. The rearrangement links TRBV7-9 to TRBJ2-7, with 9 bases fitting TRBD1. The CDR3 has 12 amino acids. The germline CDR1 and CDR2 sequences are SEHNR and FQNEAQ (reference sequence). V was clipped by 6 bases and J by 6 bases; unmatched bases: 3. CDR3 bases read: TGTGCCAGCAGTGGGGACAGGGTCGAG. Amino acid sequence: CASSGDRVE. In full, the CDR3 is CASSGDRVEQYF.

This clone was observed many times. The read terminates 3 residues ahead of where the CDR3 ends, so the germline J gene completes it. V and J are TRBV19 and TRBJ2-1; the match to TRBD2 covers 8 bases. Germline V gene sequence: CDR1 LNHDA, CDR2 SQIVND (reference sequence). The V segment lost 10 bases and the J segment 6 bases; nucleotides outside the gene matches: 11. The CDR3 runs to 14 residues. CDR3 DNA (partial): TGTGCCACCTCTTGGGGGACTAGGTCCAATGAG. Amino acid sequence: CATSWGTRSNE. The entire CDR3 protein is CATSWGTRSNEQFF. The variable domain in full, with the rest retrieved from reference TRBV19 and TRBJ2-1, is DGGITQSPKYLFRKEGQNVTLSCEQNLNHDAMYWYRQDPGQGLRLIYYSQIVNDFQKGDIAEGYSVSREKKESFPLTVTSAQKNPTAFYLCATSWGTRSNEQFFGPGTRLTVL.

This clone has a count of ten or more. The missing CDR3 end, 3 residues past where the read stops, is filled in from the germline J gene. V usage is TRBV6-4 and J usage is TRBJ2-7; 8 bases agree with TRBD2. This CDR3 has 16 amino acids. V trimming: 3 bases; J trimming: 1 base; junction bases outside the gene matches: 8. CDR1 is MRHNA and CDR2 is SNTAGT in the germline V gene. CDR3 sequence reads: CASSDSNSGTSYEQYF. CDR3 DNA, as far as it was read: TGTGCCAGCAGTGATTCAAATAGCGGGACGTCCTACGAG.

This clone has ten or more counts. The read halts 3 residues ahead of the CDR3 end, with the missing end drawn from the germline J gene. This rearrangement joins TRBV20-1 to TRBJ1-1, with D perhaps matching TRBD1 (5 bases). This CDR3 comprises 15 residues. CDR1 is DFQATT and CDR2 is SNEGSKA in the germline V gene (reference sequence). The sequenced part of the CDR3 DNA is TGCAGCGTTAACCTGGGACTCTTGGGGAACACTGAA. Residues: CSVNLGLLGNTE. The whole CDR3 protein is CSVNLGLLGNTEAFF.

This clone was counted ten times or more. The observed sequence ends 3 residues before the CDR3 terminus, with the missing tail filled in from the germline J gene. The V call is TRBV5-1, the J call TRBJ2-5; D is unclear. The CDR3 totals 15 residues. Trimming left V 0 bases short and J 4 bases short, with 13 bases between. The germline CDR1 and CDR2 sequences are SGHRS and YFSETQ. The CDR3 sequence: CASSLAEGSVETQYF. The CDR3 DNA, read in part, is TGCGCCAGCAGCTTGGCCGAAGGGTCGGTAGAGACC. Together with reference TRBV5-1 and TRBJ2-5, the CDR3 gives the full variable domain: KAGVTQTPRYLIKTRGQQVTLSCSPISGHRSVSWYQQTPGQGLQFLFEYFSETQRNKGNFPGRFSGRQFSNSRSEMNVSTLELGDSALYLCASSLAEGSVETQYFGPGTRLLVL.

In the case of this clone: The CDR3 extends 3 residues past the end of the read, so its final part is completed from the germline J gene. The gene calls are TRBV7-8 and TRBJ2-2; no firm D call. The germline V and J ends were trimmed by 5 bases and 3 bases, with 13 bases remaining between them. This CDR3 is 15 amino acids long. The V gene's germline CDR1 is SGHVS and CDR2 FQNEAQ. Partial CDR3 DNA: TGTGCCAGCAGCCCGCGCCCACAGCACACCGGGGAG. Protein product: CASSPRPQHTGE. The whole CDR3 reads CASSPRPQHTGELFF.

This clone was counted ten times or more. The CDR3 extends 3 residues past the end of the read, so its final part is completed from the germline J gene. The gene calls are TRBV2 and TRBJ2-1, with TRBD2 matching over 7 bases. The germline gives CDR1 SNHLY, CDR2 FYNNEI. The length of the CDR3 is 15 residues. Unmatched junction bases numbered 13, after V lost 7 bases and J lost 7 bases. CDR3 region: CASTFKEWGGNEQFF. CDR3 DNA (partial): TGTGCCAGCACCTTTAAAGAGTGGGGGGGGAATGAG.

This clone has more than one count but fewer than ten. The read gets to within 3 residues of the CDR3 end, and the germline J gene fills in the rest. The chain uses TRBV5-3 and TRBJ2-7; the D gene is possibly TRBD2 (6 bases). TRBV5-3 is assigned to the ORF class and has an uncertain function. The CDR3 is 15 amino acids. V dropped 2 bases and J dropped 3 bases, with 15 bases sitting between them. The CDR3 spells CARSFARAGNYEQYF. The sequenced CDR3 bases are TGTGCCAGAAGCTTCGCCAGAGCGGGCAACTACGAG.

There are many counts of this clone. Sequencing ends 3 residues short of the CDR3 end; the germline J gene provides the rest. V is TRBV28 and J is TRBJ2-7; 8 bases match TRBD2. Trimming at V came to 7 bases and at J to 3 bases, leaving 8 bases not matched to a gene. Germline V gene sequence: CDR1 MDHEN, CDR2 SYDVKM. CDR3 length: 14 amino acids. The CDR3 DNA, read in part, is TGTGCCAGCACCTCGGGGGGGCCTCGCTACGAG. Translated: CASTSGGPRYE. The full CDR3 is CASTSGGPRYEQYF.

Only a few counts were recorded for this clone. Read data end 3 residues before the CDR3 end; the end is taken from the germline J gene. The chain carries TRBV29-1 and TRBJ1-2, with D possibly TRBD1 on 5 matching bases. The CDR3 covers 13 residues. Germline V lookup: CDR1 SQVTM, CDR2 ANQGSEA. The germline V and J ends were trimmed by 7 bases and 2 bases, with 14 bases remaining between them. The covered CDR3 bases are TGCAGCGCGGCGGCGGGGGGGAACTATGGC. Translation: CSAAAGGNYG. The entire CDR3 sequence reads CSAAAGGNYGYTF.